This entry lists 7 T cell receptor beta chains sequenced from one sample in a study of T cell responses to AZD1222 COVID-19 vaccine. Data came from immunoSEQ multiplex PCR; TCRdb stores just in-frame clones and leaves some out. Of under 200,000 clones in the sample, approximately 93% were seen once. Sequenced material: peripheral blood, taken on day 0 of AZD1222 vaccination. These TCRs come from an adult in good health.

The rearrangement uses TRBV5-1 and TRBJ1-5; D unresolved. CDR1 and CDR2 (germline): SGHRS, YFSETQ. V lost 4 bases and J 3 bases, leaving 14 bases between the germline ends. This CDR3 has 15 amino acids. The CDR3 coding sequence is TGCGCCAGCAGCCCGAGAAGGAGAATCAATCAGCCCCAGCATTTT. Translation: CASSPRRRINQPQHF.

This CDR3 is CASSLGVNEQFF. The CDR3 coding sequence is TGCGCCAGCAGCTTAGGTGTGAATGAGCAGTTCTTC. This chain connects TRBV5-1 to TRBJ2-1; D is ambiguous. CDR3 length: 12 amino acids. The ends were cut back, 2 bases at V and 7 bases at J, with 7 bases in the middle. Looked up from germline, CDR1 is SGHRS and CDR2 is YFSETQ.

V is TRBV5-1 and J is TRBJ2-1, with D possibly matching TRBD2 (7 bases). CDR3 size: 15 residues. CDR1 is SGHRS and CDR2 is YFSETQ in the germline V gene. Trimming stripped 2 bases from V and 5 bases from J, with 14 bases between. The CDR3 coding sequence is TGCGCCAGCAGCTTACGGGGGGCTGGGAACAATGAGCAGTTCTTC. It encodes CASSLRGAGNNEQFF.

This chain links TRBV7-9 with TRBJ1-2, with TRBD1 as a possible D gene (5 bases). The CDR3 contains 12 residues. Trimming took off 4 bases at V and 4 bases at J, with 7 bases between the two ends. Germline V CDR1 and CDR2: SEHNR, FQNEAQ (reference sequence). The CDR3 is CASSSGLYGYTF. Written as DNA, the CDR3 is TGTGCCAGCAGCTCAGGGCTCTATGGCTACACCTTC.

This clone has just a few counts. The chain couples TRBV6-5 to TRBJ1-6; TRBD1 matches 7 bases. Germline V gene sequence: CDR1 MNHEY, CDR2 SVGAGI. Unmatched junction bases numbered 5, after V lost 8 bases and J lost 4 bases. The CDR3 totals 14 residues. The CDR3 sequence is CASCPGQYNSPLHF. The CDR3, as DNA: TGTGCCAGCTGCCCGGGACAGTATAATTCACCCCTCCACTTT.

J is TRBJ2-7 and V is TRBV7-8, with a tentative D call TRBD1 (6 bases). Germline assignment: CDR1 SGHVS and CDR2 FQNEAQ. The V end was cut by 4 bases, the J end by 3 bases, with 16 bases between. The CDR3 spans 15 residues. The CDR3 coding sequence is TGTGCCAGCAGCTCTCAGGGACAAGGAAGCTACGAGCAGTACTTC. This translates into CASSSQGQGSYEQYF. Variable domain in full (rest from reference TRBV7-8 and TRBJ2-7): GAGVSQSPRYKVAKRGQDVALRCDPISGHVSLFWYQQALGQGPEFLTYFQNEAQLDKSGLPSDRFFAERPEGSVSTLKIQRTQQEDSAVYLCASSSQGQGSYEQYFGPGTRLTVT.

The rearrangement uses TRBV2 and TRBJ2-3; 9 nucleotides align to TRBD1. The CDR3 is 15 amino acids. V was pared by 5 bases and J by 0 bases, with 3 bases of the junction left unmatched. Germline CDR1 SNHLY, CDR2 FYNNEI. The CDR3 DNA sequence: TGTGCCAGCAGTCACAGGGGGCCCAGCACAGATACGCAGTATTTT. The encoded protein is CASSHRGPSTDTQYF.